Below, one TCR beta chain is given with its context. The data derive from a study of T cell responses to AZD1222 COVID-19 vaccine. The method was immunoSEQ multiplex PCR; TCRdb's version includes in-frame clones alone and lacks a portion of them. This sample carries some 130,000 clones, 88% of them seen once, and the ten largest clones take 18%. The V gene's germline CDR1 is SQVTM and CDR2 ANQGSEA. The V end lost 2 bases, the J end lost 6 bases, and 11 bases lay between the germline ends. The CDR3 loop spans 12 amino acids. The sequence came from an adult in good health. The chain recombines TRBV29-1 with TRBJ2-7; D might be TRBD1 (6 bases). Sequenced here: peripheral blood, sampled on day 0 of MenACWY control vaccination. The CDR3 reads CSVELGAREQYF. In DNA form, the CDR3 reads TGCAGCGTTGAATTGGGGGCACGCGAGCAGTACTTC.